The 11 T cell receptor beta chains below were found in one sample sequenced in a study of blood T cells in healthy people across ages. Sample-barcoded 5' priming and a J-beta primer mix drove a second PCR of 7 to 11 cycles. TCRdb passed the 5' RACE reads through MiXCR, listing each CDR3 protein once. The sample records about 970,000 distinct CDR3 sequences, roughly 51% being singletons. The sample taken for sequencing was blood. The receptors shown here come from a woman aged 55-70 years in good health.

The rearrangement links TRBV28 to TRBJ2-7, with a weak D call TRBD2 (5 bases). CDR1 is MDHEN, CDR2 SYDVKM, per germline. V lost 5 bases, J lost 4 bases, and 18 bases lay in between. CDR3 size: 15 residues. The CDR3 spells CASSAPGRGIYEQYF. The CDR3 DNA reads as TGTGCCAGCAGTGCTCCTGGACGGGGAATATACGAGCAGTACTTC.

This chain uses TRBV6-6 with TRBJ2-7; no reliable D call. CDR3 length equals 13 residues. Trimming cost V 2 bases and J 3 bases, with 8 bases left between them. CDR1 and CDR2 (germline): MNHNY, SVGAGI (reference sequence). The CDR3 here is CASSYTGIYEQYF. The CDR3 DNA sequence: TGTGCCAGCAGTTACACGGGTATCTACGAGCAGTACTTC.

V gene TRBV4-1 combines with J gene TRBJ2-1; the match to TRBD2 covers 9 bases. V lost 1 base, J lost 8 bases, and 9 bases stayed unmatched. The CDR3 has 16 amino acids. Germline V gene lookup returns CDR1 MGHRA and CDR2 YSYEKL. The CDR3 reads CASSQGTGLAIDEQFF. The CDR3 nucleotides are TGCGCCAGCAGCCAAGGGACGGGACTAGCAATCGATGAGCAGTTCTTC.

This sequence joins TRBV24-1 and TRBJ2-7, with D possibly matching TRBD2 (5 bases). Looked up from germline, CDR1 is KGHDR and CDR2 is SFDVKD. The CDR3 runs 13 residues. V was cut by 4 bases and J by 3 bases, with 9 bases left in between. The CDR3 region has the DNA TGTGCCACCAGTGAACCGGGGAACTACGAGCAGTACTTC. This translates into CATSEPGNYEQYF.

In its sample, this clonotype was seen a few times. V gene TRBV15 combines with J gene TRBJ1-2; D is uncertain. Germline CDR1 LNHNV, CDR2 YYDKDF (reference sequence). Trimming left V 2 bases short and J 3 bases short, with 13 bases between. This CDR3 region has 15 residues. The CDR3 loop reads CATSRTTRGDYGYTF. CDR3 nucleotides: TGTGCCACCAGCAGAACCACCCGGGGTGACTATGGCTACACCTTC.

This clonotype has a handful of counts. V is TRBV24-1 and J is TRBJ2-3; no reliable D call. The CDR3 consists of 14 residues. Trimming shortened V by 3 bases and J by 4 bases, and 10 bases separated the two germline ends. Germline CDR1 is KGHDR and CDR2 is SFDVKD. The CDR3 protein is CATSDLSTSDTQYF. CDR3 coding DNA: TGTGCCACCAGTGATCTCTCAACCTCAGATACGCAGTATTTT.

V is TRBV20-1 and J is TRBJ1-5; TRBD1 agrees at 7 bases. Germline CDR1 is DFQATT and CDR2 is SNEGSKA (reference sequence). The CDR3 totals 15 residues. V gave up 6 bases and J gave up 2 bases; unmatched junction bases: 10. The CDR3 spells CSAIDRVWRNQPQHF. The CDR3 nucleotides read TGCAGTGCCATTGACAGGGTATGGCGCAATCAGCCCCAGCATTTT.

A word on this clonotype: One junction end disagrees with the germline gene, perhaps due to a read error. This chain uses TRBV20-1 with TRBJ1-5; no clear D. The CDR3 sequence is 15 residues long. The germline CDR1 and CDR2 sequences are DFQATT and SNEGSKA (reference sequence). The CDR3 region is CSASLGRGERQPQHF. CDR3 in DNA: TGTAGTGCTAGTTTAGGCCGAGGAGAGAGGCAGCCCCAGCATTTT.

The chain has TRBV6-2 or TRBV6-3 and TRBJ2-1; D is uncertain. V lost 9 bases, J lost 7 bases, and 22 bases lay in between. Per the germline V gene, CDR1 is MNHEY and CDR2 is SVGEGT. This CDR3 has 15 amino acids. The CDR3 nucleotides are TGTGCCAGTTTAGGTCTTAGCCGTCCAACAAATGAGCAGTTCTTC. This encodes CASLGLSRPTNEQFF.

This clonotype turned up a few times. The chain joins TRBV4-1 to TRBJ2-4, with no clear D. Germline-derived CDR1 and CDR2 are MGHRA and YSYEKL. This CDR3 spans 16 amino acids. The ends were cut back, 0 bases at V and 0 bases at J, with 9 bases in the middle. CDR3 sequence (DNA): TGCGCCAGCAGCCAAGATGGCGTAATAGCCAAAAACATTCAGTACTTC. Translated: CASSQDGVIAKNIQYF.

The V and J genes are TRBV5-6 and TRBJ2-5; 8 nucleotides match TRBD2. Germline V gene data show CDR1 as SGHDT and CDR2 as YYEEEE. The CDR3 contains 15 residues. The V and J ends lost 4 bases and 3 bases, in that order; junction bases with no gene match: 8. Written as DNA, the CDR3 is TGTGCCAGCAGCCCGTATCCGGGAGGGGAAGAGACCCAGTACTTC. Amino acids: CASSPYPGGEETQYF.